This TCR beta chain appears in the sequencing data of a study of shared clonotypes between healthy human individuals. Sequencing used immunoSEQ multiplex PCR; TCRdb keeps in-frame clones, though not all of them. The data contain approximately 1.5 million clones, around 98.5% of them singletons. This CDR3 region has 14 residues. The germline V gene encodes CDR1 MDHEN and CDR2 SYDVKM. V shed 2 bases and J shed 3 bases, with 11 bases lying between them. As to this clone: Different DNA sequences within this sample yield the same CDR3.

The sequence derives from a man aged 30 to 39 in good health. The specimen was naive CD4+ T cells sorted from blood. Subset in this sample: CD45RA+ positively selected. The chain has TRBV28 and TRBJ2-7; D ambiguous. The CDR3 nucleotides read TGTGCCAGCAGTTTAGGGTTAGCCCTCTACGAGCAGTACTTC. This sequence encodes CASSLGLALYEQYF.